The present T cell receptor beta chain was sequenced within a study of tumor-infiltrating lymphocytes in primary liver carcinoma (dated by TCRdb to about 2017). General notes on the study: Between late 2015 and March 2016, five patients in China with histopathologically diagnosed primary liver carcinoma had surgical resection. Of the five patients (three men and two women, aged 30 to 69 years), four had hepatocellular carcinoma and one had combined HCC and intrahepatic cholangiocarcinoma. Tumors of the five patients were stage T1-T3 N0M0 with maximum diameters of about 4.2 to 10 cm. Roughly 3.65 to 7.13 million productive TCRbeta reads were obtained per sample, and no significant difference in read depth was found between tissue types. TCRbeta repertoire sequencing, expression microarrays and whole-exome sequencing were combined in the study across five regions of each liver tumor, with adjacent normal tissue and blood also included. TCRbeta repertoire sequencing covered approximately 35 specimens from 5 patients: around 25 tumor regions, 5 adjacent noncancerous liver tissues and 5 peripheral blood samples. Repertoires from technical replicates were highly reproducible, with mean shared-clone rates roughly 0.86 and correlation coefficients above 0.98.

The germline V gene supplies CDR1 MGHRA and CDR2 YSYEKL. The CDR3 measures 16 amino acids from cysteine to phenylalanine. Of the read, only the CDR3 DNA is kept; its 48 bases are in frame from base 1. V is clipped by 4 bases and J by 4 bases, and the sequence between their germline boundaries is 17 bases long. Blood RNA was extracted from unsorted whole blood with TRIzol reagent; germline DNA came from the DNeasy Blood & Tissue kit. Patients had chronic HBV infection and were treatment-naive at sampling. Before surgery, four milliliters of peripheral blood were collected into K2EDTA tubes. The table lists this clonotype with a few counts. Its antigen remains unidentified. The sample holds no much larger clone one base away, and base qualities are not on file. Findings and caveats that apply to the study as a whole: Because sequencing covered only the TCR beta chain and unpaired alpha chains were not captured, true repertoire diversity is likely underestimated. Only 4 or 5 patients were included in the study, and the authors note that the findings should be validated in a larger study. Comparison of CD4+ and CD8+ T cell repertoires was precluded by the use of bulk unsorted samples. A significantly larger repertoire fraction was made up by the top 250 clones in tumors than in blood (p = 0.039). Repertoire overlap was found to be higher between tumor regions (mean roughly 36%) than between tumor-adjacent (about 17%) or tumor-blood (14%) pairs, consistent with antigen-driven expansion.

TCRbeta-specific cDNA was reverse-transcribed from 500 to 550 ng total RNA using a constant-region primer and ProtoScript II reverse transcriptase. The TCRbeta libraries were prepared through three rounds of nested multiplex PCR following a slightly modified ARM-PCR procedure. Multiplex TRBV1-TRBV30 forward primers and a Cbeta reverse primer were used in the first two PCR rounds, each of which was run for around 10 cycles. A final 25-cycle PCR with Deep VentR polymerase added sample barcodes and Illumina adapters. Before sequencing, amplicons of 200-500 bp were gel-purified using a QIAquick gel extraction kit. The TCRbeta amplicons were sequenced with 250-bp paired-end reads on an Illumina HiSeq 2500. The paper's data handling went like this. Quality trimming of reads was performed with Trimmomatic v0.33, and paired reads were merged with FLASH v1.2.11 so that full CDR3 sequences could be recovered. V, D and J germline segments were assigned to the rearranged TCRbeta sequences using MiGEC v1.2.1b. Clonotype statistics and Shannon-Wiener diversity indices were computed with VDJtools v1.0.0. Except for diversity analysis, only the 250 most abundant clonotypes of each sample were used in subsequent analyses to reduce sampling bias. The public sequencing data were trimmed at Q25 with fastp and processed into clonotypes with MiXCR by TCRdb, which kept only in-frame beta chains. Every distinct CDR3 protein forms one entry, paired with its most common genes and DNA. TCRdb, not the authors, supplied the V and J calls. A total of approximately 300,000 distinct CDR3 sequences appear in this sample, 55% to 65% of them only once. The ten largest account for approximately 9.4% of the sample.

Sample: peripheral blood. This TCR came from a man aged 35 to 55 with primary liver carcinoma and hepatitis B virus infection. This chain is built from TRBV4-1 and TRBJ1-5, and the D gene may be TRBD1, 6 bases matching. The CDR3 region has the sequence CASSRTDGQPNQPQHF. The DNA sequence is given as TGCGCCAGCAGCCGGACGGACGGACAGCCGAATCAGCCCCAGCATTTT.